This entry lists 13 T cell receptor beta chains sequenced from one sample in a study of CD8+ T cells in alopecia areata. As the sequencing template, cDNA was produced by extracting RNA and reverse transcribing it. Only in-frame clones appear in the TCRdb table, and some are missing; sequencing was by immunoSEQ multiplex PCR. Of more than 200,000 clones detected, around two fifths appear once; the ten largest clones hold around 2.5%. Stated treatment: oral pan-JAK inhibitor, 5-10 mg twice daily. Sequencing used CD4+ T cells sorted from blood, obtained at roughly week 38, from a patient treated with tofacitinib. These receptors came from a human donor with alopecia areata.

This clone was counted a few times. This chain joins TRBV7-2 and TRBJ2-7; either TRBD1 or TRBD2 may supply D (5 bases each). Germline V gives CDR1 SGHTA, CDR2 FQGNSA. V was pared by 3 bases and J by 3 bases, with 9 bases between. There are 13 residues in the CDR3. Written as DNA, the CDR3 is TGTGCCAGCAGCTTGGGGACGTACTACGAGCAGTACTTC. It specifies CASSLGTYYEQYF.

V and J are TRBV5-1 and TRBJ2-5; TRBD2 matches at 7 bases. The junction had 10 bases not matched to a gene; V was cut back by 4 bases and J by 1 base. Germline values: CDR1 SGHRS, CDR2 YFSETQ. This CDR3 has 16 residues. The CDR3 nucleotides are TGCGCCAGCAGCGCCGTTCGGGGGGTAGGCCAAGAGACCCAGTACTTC. Translated, it gives CASSAVRGVGQETQYF.

The DNA for the CDR3 is TGTGCCACCAGACAGTTGAACACTGAAGCTTTCTTT. Its translation: CATRQLNTEAFF. The V call is TRBV2, the J call TRBJ1-1, with a possible D match to TRBD1 (5 bases). CDR1 and CDR2 from the germline V gene are SNHLY and FYNNEI. The CDR3 is 12 amino acids. V lost 10 bases, J lost 0 bases, and 9 bases lay in between.

CDR3 amino acids: CASRNTDFYGYTF. CDR3 coding DNA: TGTGCCAGCAGAAACACAGATTTTTATGGCTACACCTTC. The genes are TRBV6-5 and TRBJ1-2; D is unclear. Germline V gene lookup returns CDR1 MNHEY and CDR2 SVGAGI. The CDR3 loop spans 13 amino acids. The V and J ends lost 6 bases and 5 bases respectively, with 13 bases between them.

The V and J genes are TRBV5-1 and TRBJ1-1, with 8 bases matching TRBD1. CDR3 length: 18 residues. Germline loops: CDR1 SGHRS, CDR2 YFSETQ. Trimming removed 2 bases from V and 0 bases from J; junction bases left unmatched: 12. This CDR3 reads CASSFLSSDRELNTEAFF. In nucleotides, the CDR3 is TGCGCCAGCAGCTTTTTGTCCTCGGACAGGGAGTTGAACACTGAAGCTTTCTTT.

Turning to this clone: A read error is possible here, since a much larger clone lies one base away. V and J are TRBV6-5 and TRBJ2-1; a weak D match, TRBD2 (5 bases). This CDR3 contains 14 residues. V was trimmed by 5 bases and J by 10 bases, leaving 18 bases between them. CDR1 is MNHEY, CDR2 SVGAGI, per germline. The CDR3 sequence: CASSVGEAEVEQFF. The CDR3 nucleotides are TGTGCCAGCAGTGTGGGAGAGGCAGAGGTAGAGCAGTTCTTC.

This clone was seen a handful of times. The rearrangement uses TRBV10-3 and TRBJ2-6; TRBD1 matches 7 bases. Germline V CDR1 and CDR2: ENHRY, SYGVKD. This CDR3 comprises 17 residues. V dropped 11 bases and J dropped 0; count of bases not matched to a gene: 13. The CDR3, as DNA: TGTGCCGCCACCGGGGACAGAGAAAACTCTGGGGCCAACGTCCTGACTTTC. It is translated as CAATGDRENSGANVLTF.

In the case of this clone: Other DNA sequences in the sample encode the same CDR3. The rearrangement links TRBV6-6 to TRBJ1-5; D unresolved. Trimming pared 0 bases from V and 4 bases from J, leaving 7 bases between. This CDR3 has 14 amino acids. Germline CDR1 reads MNHNY; CDR2 reads SVGAGI (reference sequence). The CDR3 reads CASSYSGGNQPQHF. DNA of the CDR3: TGTGCCAGCAGTTACTCGGGCGGAAATCAGCCCCAGCATTTT.

The genes are TRBV6-1 and TRBJ1-2, with TRBD1 as a possible D gene (6 bases). Germline V lookup: CDR1 MNHNS, CDR2 SASEGT. Trimming left V 7 bases short and J 7 bases short, with 19 bases between. CDR3 length equals 14 residues. Here the CDR3 reads CASTPGRGLGGYTF. The CDR3 region has the DNA TGTGCCAGCACCCCGGGCAGGGGACTGGGTGGCTACACCTTC.

This clone was detected a few times. The gene calls are TRBV28 and TRBJ2-7; unclear D gene. CDR3 size: 12 residues. Trimming removed 2 bases from V and 1 base from J, with 3 bases in between. The germline V gene encodes CDR1 MDHEN and CDR2 SYDVKM. CDR3: CASSLGSYEQYF. DNA of the CDR3: TGTGCCAGCAGTTTAGGTTCCTACGAGCAGTACTTC. The entire variable domain, with the rest obtained from reference TRBV28 and TRBJ2-7, is as follows: DVKVTQSSRYLVKRTGEKVFLECVQDMDHENMFWYRQDPGLGLRLIYFSYDVKMKEKGDIPEGYSVSREKKERFSLILESASTNQTSMYLCASSLGSYEQYFGPGTRLTVT.

This chain uses TRBV30 with TRBJ1-2; D is perhaps TRBD1 (5 bases). Germline CDR1 and CDR2: GTSNPN and SVGIG (reference sequence). The V end lost 8 bases, the J end lost 4 bases, and 14 bases lay between the germline ends. The CDR3 covers 12 residues. The CDR3, as DNA: TGTGCCACAACGCGGGACGGCTATGGCTACACCTTC. It specifies CATTRDGYGYTF. The whole variable domain, filled in from reference TRBV30 and TRBJ1-2, reads SQTIHQWPATLVQPVGSPLSLECTVEGTSNPNLYWYRQAAGRGLQLLFYSVGIGQISSEVPQNLSASRPQDRQFILSSKKLLLSDSGFYLCATTRDGYGYTFGSGTRLTVV.

The rearrangement links TRBV6-5 to TRBJ2-7, with no clear D. The CDR3 contains 13 residues. Trimming left V 5 bases short and J 3 bases short, with 11 bases between. CDR1 and CDR2 (germline): MNHEY, SVGAGI. The CDR3 sequence is CASSRHSGYEQYF. DNA for the CDR3: TGTGCCAGCAGTCGACACTCGGGCTACGAGCAGTACTTC.

This sequence joins TRBV7-2 and TRBJ2-2, with 9 bases fitting TRBD2. Germline values: CDR1 SGHTA, CDR2 FQGNSA. The CDR3 consists of 15 residues. V lost 5 bases to trimming and J lost 2 bases; unmatched junction nucleotides: 3. In nucleotides, the CDR3 is TGTGCCAGCAGCCTGACTAGCGGCAACACCGGGGAGCTGTTTTTT. It encodes CASSLTSGNTGELFF.